The rows below give T cell receptor beta chains drawn from one sample of a study of technical replicates of blood from several donors. Sequencing used immunoSEQ multiplex PCR; TCRdb keeps in-frame clones, though not all of them. This table has almost 90,000 clones, just under 95% appearing once. The sequenced material came from T cells isolated from PBMCs. The receptors derive from a human donor in good health. The CDR3 runs from the conserved cysteine through the conserved F or W. The D gene is left open where the match is weak. For some rows the clone size is stated as once, few or many, or as a class when expanded; others skip it.

CDR3nt,CDR3aa,v_gene,abundance,j_gene,d_gene
TGTGCCAGCAGCCCGGTACAGACCTATGGCTACACCTTC,CASSPVQTYGYTF,TRBV14,-,TRBJ1-2,-
TGTGCCAGCAGCCCCGAGGGACTAGGCTATGAGCAGTACTTC,CASSPEGLGYEQYF,TRBV7-8,-,TRBJ2-7,TRBD2
TGTGCCAGCAGCTTAGGGTTGGCTAGCGGAACCTACGAGCAGTACTTC,CASSLGLASGTYEQYF,TRBV7-2,-,TRBJ2-7,TRBD2
TGTGCCAGCACCGAAGGGGGAAATCTACTACTACTACAGCATTTT,CASTEGGNLLLLQHF,TRBV28,-,TRBJ1-5,-
TGTGCCAGCAGCTCAGCGGGGGGCACTAATGAAAAACTGTTTTTT,CASSSAGGTNEKLFF,TRBV5-6,-,TRBJ1-4,-
TGCGCCAGCAGCTCTGGGGGACAGGGAAACCCTGAAGCTTTCTTT,CASSSGGQGNPEAFF,TRBV10-1,-,TRBJ1-1,TRBD1
TGTGCCAGCAGTCCCCTTCTATGGGGAGGGTCAGATACGCAGTATTTT,CASSPLLWGGSDTQYF,TRBV28,-,TRBJ2-3,TRBD2
TGTGCCAGCAGCTTAGGACTGGCAACTAATGAAAAACTGTTTTTT,CASSLGLATNEKLFF,TRBV7-9,few,TRBJ1-4,-
TGTGCCACCAAGGGCCAGGGCCAAGCTTTCTTT,CATKGQGQAFF,TRBV10-3,-,TRBJ1-1,-
TGTGCCAGCAGCTTGGTGCCGACTAAGGGAGGGTTGAACACTGAAGCTTTCTTT,CASSLVPTKGGLNTEAFF,TRBV5-5,-,TRBJ1-1,-
TGTGCCAGTAGTATAACACAGGGGGCTAACTATGGCTACACCTTC,CASSITQGANYGYTF,TRBV19,-,TRBJ1-2,TRBD1
TGTGCCAGCAGCTCGTACAGGGAGGGGGCTGAAGCTTTCTTT,CASSSYREGAEAFF,TRBV7-2,-,TRBJ1-1,-
TGTGCCAGCAGGAGGCCGGTTTTACTGAAGCAAGAGACCCAGTACTTC,CASRRPVLLKQETQYF,TRBV28,-,TRBJ2-5,-
TGCGCCAGCAGCTTGGGTGTGGCTAACACTGAAGCTTTCTTT,CASSLGVANTEAFF,TRBV5-1,-,TRBJ1-1,-
TGTGCCTGGAGTGTCCAGGGGGACACTGAAGCTTTCTTT,CAWSVQGDTEAFF,TRBV30,-,TRBJ1-1,TRBD1
TGTGCCAGCAGTTTCACCACGACTAATCAGCCCCAGCATTTT,CASSFTTTNQPQHF,TRBV27,-,TRBJ1-5,-
TGTGCCAGCAGCGCCTCGACAGCCTATGAAGCTTTCTTT,CASSASTAYEAFF,TRBV9,-,TRBJ1-1,-